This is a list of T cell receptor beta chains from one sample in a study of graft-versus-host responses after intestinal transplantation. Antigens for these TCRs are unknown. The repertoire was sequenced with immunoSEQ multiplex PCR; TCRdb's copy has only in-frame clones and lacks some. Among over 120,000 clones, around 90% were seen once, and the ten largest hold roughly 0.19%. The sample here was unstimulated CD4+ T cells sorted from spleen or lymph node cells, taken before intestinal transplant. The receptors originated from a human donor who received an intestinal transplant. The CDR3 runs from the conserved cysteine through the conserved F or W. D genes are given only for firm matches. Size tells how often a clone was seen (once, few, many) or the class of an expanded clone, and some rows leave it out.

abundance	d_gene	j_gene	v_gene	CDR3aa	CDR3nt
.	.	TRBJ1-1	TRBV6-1	CASSARSGQNTEAFF	TGTGCCAGCAGTGCCCGATCCGGACAGAACACTGAAGCTTTCTTT
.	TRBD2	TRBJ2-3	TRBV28	CASRRGRDTQYF	TGTGCCAGCAGGCGGGGGAGAGATACGCAGTATTTT
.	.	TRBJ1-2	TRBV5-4	CVSSLPSGTSYGYTF	TGTGTCAGCAGCTTGCCGTCCGGGACAAGCTATGGCTACACCTTC
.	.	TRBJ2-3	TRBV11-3	CASSLEFGSATDTQYF	TGTGCCAGCAGCTTAGAGTTTGGGAGTGCGACAGATACGCAGTATTTT
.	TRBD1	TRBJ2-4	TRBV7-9	CASSLPGGLINIQYF	TGTGCCAGCAGCTTACCAGGGGGCTTGATAAACATTCAGTACTTC
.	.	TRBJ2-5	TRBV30	CAWSVLGRETQYF	TGTGCCTGGAGTGTACTGGGGAGAGAGACCCAGTACTTC
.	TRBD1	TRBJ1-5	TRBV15	CATSRYRGQPQHF	TGTGCCACCAGCAGATACAGGGGACAGCCCCAGCATTTT
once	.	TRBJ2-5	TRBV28	CASSHPPWGSETQYF	TGTGCCAGCAGCCACCCCCCCTGGGGGTCAGAGACCCAGTACTTC
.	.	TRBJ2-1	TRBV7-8	CASSLDWRNEQFF	TGTGCCAGCAGCTTAGATTGGCGGAATGAGCAGTTCTTC
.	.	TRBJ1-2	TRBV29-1	CSVGGGQNYGYTF	TGCAGCGTTGGCGGAGGTCAGAACTATGGCTACACCTTC
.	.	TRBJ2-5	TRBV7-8	CASSLAPATGRTQYF	TGTGCCAGCAGCTTAGCGCCCGCGACGGGACGGACCCAGTACTTC
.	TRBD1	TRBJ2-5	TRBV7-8	CASSRDSQETQYF	TGTGCCAGCAGCAGGGACAGCCAAGAGACCCAGTACTTC
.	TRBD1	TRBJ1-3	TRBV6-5	CASTSTGRFGNTIYF	TGTGCCAGCACCTCGACAGGGCGTTTTGGAAACACCATATATTTT
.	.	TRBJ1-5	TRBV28	CASTGQAAGRNQPQHF	TGTGCCAGCACTGGCCAGGCGGCTGGGCGCAATCAGCCCCAGCATTTT
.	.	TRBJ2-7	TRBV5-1	CASSGVGVLYEQYF	TGCGCCAGCAGCGGTGTAGGGGTTTTATACGAGCAGTACTTC
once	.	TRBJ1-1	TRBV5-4	CASSFPQGNHTEAFF	TGTGCCAGCAGCTTTCCACAGGGAAATCACACTGAAGCTTTCTTT
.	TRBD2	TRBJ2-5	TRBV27	CASRTSARQYF	TGTGCCAGCCGAACTAGCGCACGACAGTACTTC
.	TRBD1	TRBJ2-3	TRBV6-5	CASSLRTGVDTQYF	TGTGCCAGCAGCCTTCGAACAGGGGTAGATACGCAGTATTTT
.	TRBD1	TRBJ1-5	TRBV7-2	CASSPLWDSRPTANQPQHF	TGTGCCAGCAGCCCCTTATGGGACAGTCGCCCCACGGCGAATCAGCCCCAGCATTTT
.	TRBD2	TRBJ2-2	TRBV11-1	CASSLIRGGRLFF	TGTGCCAGCAGCTTAATTCGGGGGGGGCGGCTGTTTTTT
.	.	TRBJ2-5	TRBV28	CASTPAGAGQETQYF	TGTGCCAGCACCCCGGCGGGTGCAGGCCAAGAGACCCAGTACTTC
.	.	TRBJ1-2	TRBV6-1	CASSEVVPGDYGYTF	TGTGCCAGCAGTGAAGTCGTCCCTGGGGACTATGGCTACACCTTC
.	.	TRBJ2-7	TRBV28	CASKRNPGRTYEQYF	TGTGCCAGCAAGAGAAATCCGGGACGGACCTACGAGCAGTACTTC
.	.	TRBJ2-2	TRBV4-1	CASSQDLGGANTGELFF	TGCGCCAGCAGCCAAGATCTTGGGGGAGCCAACACCGGGGAGCTGTTTTTT
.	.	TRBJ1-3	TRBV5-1	CASSLMPGTSGNTIYF	TGCGCCAGCAGCCTCATGCCAGGGACCTCTGGAAACACCATATATTTT
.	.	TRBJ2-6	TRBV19	CASSIAAGANVLTF	TGTGCCAGTAGTATAGCCGCTGGGGCCAACGTCCTGACTTTC
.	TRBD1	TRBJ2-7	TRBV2	CASNPGTGVGEQYF	TGTGCCAGCAATCCCGGGACAGGGGTAGGTGAGCAGTACTTC
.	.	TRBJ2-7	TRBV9	CASSVGFSTYEQYF	TGTGCCAGCAGCGTAGGCTTTTCAACCTACGAGCAGTACTTC
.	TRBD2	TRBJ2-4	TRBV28	CASSRSSGLAGGVAKNIQYF	TGTGCCAGCAGTAGATCGTCAGGACTAGCGGGAGGAGTGGCCAAAAACATTCAGTACTTC
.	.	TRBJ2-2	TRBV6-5	CASRPPTGELFF	TGTGCCAGCAGGCCCCCCACCGGGGAGCTGTTTTTT
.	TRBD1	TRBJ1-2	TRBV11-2	CASSSQIRDRGVGYTF	TGTGCCAGCAGCTCACAAATCCGGGACAGGGGAGTTGGCTACACCTTC
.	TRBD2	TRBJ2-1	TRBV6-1	CASSDSGRASNEQFF	TGTGCCAGCAGTGATAGCGGGAGGGCGAGCAATGAGCAGTTCTTC
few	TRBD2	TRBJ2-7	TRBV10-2	CASSVAGYEQYF	TGCGCCAGCAGCGTAGCGGGCTACGAGCAGTACTTC
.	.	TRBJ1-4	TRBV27	CASSRSATNEKLFF	TGTGCCAGCAGCCGCTCGGCAACTAATGAAAAACTGTTTTTT
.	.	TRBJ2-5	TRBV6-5	CASSPLFQLETQYF	TGTGCCAGCAGCCCCCTGTTCCAACTGGAGACCCAGTACTTC
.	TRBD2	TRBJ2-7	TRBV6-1	CASSQLAGGPGEQYF	TGTGCCAGCAGTCAACTAGCGGGAGGGCCGGGCGAGCAGTACTTC
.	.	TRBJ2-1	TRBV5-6	CASSPEAGPSYNEQFF	TGTGCCAGCAGCCCCGAAGCGGGCCCCTCCTACAATGAGCAGTTCTTC
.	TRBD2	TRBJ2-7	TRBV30	CAWSLGLAGGDEQYF	TGTGCCTGGAGTTTGGGACTAGCGGGAGGGGACGAGCAGTACTTC
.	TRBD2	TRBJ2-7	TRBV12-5	CASGRSGSYEQYF	TGTGCTAGTGGCCGGAGCGGGAGCTACGAGCAGTACTTC
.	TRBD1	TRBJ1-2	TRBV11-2	CASSFGGTGDYGYTF	TGTGCCAGCAGCTTCGGCGGGACAGGGGACTATGGCTACACCTTC
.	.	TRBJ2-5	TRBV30	CAWNIKKAQTQYF	TGTGCCTGGAACATTAAGAAGGCGCAGACCCAGTACTTC
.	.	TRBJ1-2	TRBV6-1	CASSERNYGYTF	TGTGCCAGCAGTGAACGGAACTATGGCTACACCTTC
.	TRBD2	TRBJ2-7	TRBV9	CASSAGTSVYEQYF	TGTGCCAGCAGCGCGGGGACTAGTGTGTACGAGCAGTACTTC
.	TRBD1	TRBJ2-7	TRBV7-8	CASSLEAGGEQYF	TGTGCCAGCAGCTTAGAAGCAGGGGGCGAGCAGTACTTC
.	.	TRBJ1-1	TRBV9	CASSVYTGTEAFF	TGCGCCAGCAGCGTCTACACGGGGACTGAAGCTTTCTTT
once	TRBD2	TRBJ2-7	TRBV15	CATSRGQGGYEQYF	TGTGCCACCAGCAGAGGCCAGGGAGGGTACGAGCAGTACTTC
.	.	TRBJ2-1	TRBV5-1	CASSPGGGSVDNEQFF	TGCGCCAGCAGCCCGGGGGGCGGGAGCGTCGACAATGAGCAGTTCTTC
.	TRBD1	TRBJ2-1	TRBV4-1	CASSQVGTGRFF	TGCGCCAGCAGCCAAGTAGGGACAGGGAGGTTCTTC
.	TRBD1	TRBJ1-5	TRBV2	CASSATRDRGGVFMPQHF	TGTGCCAGCAGTGCGACGAGGGACAGGGGCGGAGTCTTCATGCCCCAGCATTTT
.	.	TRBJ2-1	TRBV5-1	CASSWAAGNEQFF	TGCGCCAGCAGCTGGGCGGCGGGCAATGAGCAGTTCTTC
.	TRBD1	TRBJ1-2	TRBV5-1	CASSLGTGGYGYTF	TGCGCCAGCAGCTTGGGGACAGGGGGCTATGGCTACACCTTC
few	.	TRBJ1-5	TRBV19	CASTARDQPQHF	TGTGCCAGTACCGCGCGGGATCAGCCCCAGCATTTT
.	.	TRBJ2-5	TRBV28	CASSLLGGTQYF	TGTGCCAGCAGTCTCCTCGGGGGGACCCAGTACTTC
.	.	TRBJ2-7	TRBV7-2	CASSLLPGPYEQYF	TGTGCCAGCAGCTTACTGCCGGGCCCCTACGAGCAGTACTTC
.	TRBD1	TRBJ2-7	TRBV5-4	CASSSVRGLREQYF	TGTGCCAGCAGCTCCGTTAGGGGGCTCAGAGAGCAGTACTTC